This T cell receptor beta chain came from a study of cytotoxic CD8 clonotypes in ibrutinib-treated CLL. The CDR3 totals 14 residues. The V and J ends lost 2 bases and 6 bases respectively, with 12 bases between them. The V gene's germline CDR1 is MGHRA and CDR2 YSYEKL. Produced via immunoSEQ multiplex PCR; TCRdb's table is partial and in-frame only. Of approximately 280,000 clones detected, roughly 76% appear once; the ten largest clones hold about 5.3%. J is TRBJ2-3 and V is TRBV4-1, with unresolved D. The sample here was PBMCs, taken at disease progression, from a patient treated with ibrutinib. The sequence derives from a human donor with chronic lymphocytic leukemia. The CDR3 sequence: CASSQRGWLDTQYF. CDR3 DNA: TGCGCCAGCAGCCAACGTGGTTGGCTCGATACGCAGTATTTT.